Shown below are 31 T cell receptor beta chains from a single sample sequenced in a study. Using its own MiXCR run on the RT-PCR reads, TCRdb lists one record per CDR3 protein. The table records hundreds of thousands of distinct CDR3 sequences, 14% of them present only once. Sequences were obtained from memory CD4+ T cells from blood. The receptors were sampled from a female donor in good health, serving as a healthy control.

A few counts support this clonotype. CDR3 sequence (DNA): TGCAGTGTAAGAGGGCGGGGGGGCCTCGAGCAGTACTTC. It specifies CSVRGRGGLEQYF. This sequence joins TRBV20-1 and TRBJ2-7, with TRBD2 identical over 9 bases. V trimming: 7 bases; J trimming: 6 bases; junction bases outside the gene matches: 10. Germline CDR1 reads DFQATT; CDR2 reads SNEGSKA (reference sequence). CDR3 length: 13 residues.

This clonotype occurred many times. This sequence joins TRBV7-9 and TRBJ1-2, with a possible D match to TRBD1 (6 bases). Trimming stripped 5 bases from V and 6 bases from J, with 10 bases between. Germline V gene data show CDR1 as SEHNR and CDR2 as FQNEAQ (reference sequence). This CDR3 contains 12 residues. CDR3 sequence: CASSRDIHGYTF. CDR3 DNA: TGTGCCAGCAGCAGGGACATTCATGGCTACACCTTC.

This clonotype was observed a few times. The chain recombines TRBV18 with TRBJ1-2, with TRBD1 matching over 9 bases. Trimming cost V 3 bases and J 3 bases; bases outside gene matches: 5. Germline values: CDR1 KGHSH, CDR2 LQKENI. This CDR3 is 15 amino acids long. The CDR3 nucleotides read TGTGCCAGCTCACCGGGGGACAGGGAAGACTATGGCTACACCTTC. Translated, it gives CASSPGDREDYGYTF.

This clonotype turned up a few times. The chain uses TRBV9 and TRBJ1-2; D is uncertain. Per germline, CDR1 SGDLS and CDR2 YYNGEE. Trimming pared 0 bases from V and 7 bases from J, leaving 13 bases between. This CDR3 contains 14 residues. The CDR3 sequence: CASSVATGYSGYTF. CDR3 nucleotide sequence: TGTGCCAGCAGCGTAGCTACGGGGTATAGTGGCTACACCTTC.

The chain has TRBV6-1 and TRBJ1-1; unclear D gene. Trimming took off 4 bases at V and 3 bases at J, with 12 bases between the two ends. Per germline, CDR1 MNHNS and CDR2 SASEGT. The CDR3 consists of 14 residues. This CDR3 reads CASSGSMWHTEAFF. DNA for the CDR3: TGTGCCAGCAGTGGGTCGATGTGGCACACTGAAGCTTTCTTT.

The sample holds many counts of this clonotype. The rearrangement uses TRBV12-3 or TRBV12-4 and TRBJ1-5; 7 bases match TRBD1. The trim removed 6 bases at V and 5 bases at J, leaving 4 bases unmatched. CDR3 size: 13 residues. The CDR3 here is CASSHDRDQPQHF. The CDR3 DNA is TGTGCCAGCAGCCACGACAGGGATCAGCCCCAGCATTTT.

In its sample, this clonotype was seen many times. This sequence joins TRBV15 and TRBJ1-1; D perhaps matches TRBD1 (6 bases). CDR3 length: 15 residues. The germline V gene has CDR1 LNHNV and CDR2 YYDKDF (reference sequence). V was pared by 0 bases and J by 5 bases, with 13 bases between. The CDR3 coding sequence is TGTGCCACCAGCAGAGATTTGGGGGCTTTTACTGAAGCTTTCTTT. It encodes CATSRDLGAFTEAFF. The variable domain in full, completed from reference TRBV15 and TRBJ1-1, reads DAMVIQNPRYQVTQFGKPVTLSCSQTLNHNVMYWYQQKSSQAPKLLFHYYDKDFNNEADTPDNFQSRRPNTSFCFLDIRSPGLGDTAMYLCATSRDLGAFTEAFFGQGTRLTVV.

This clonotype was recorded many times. The CDR3 is CSASVGGDEQYF. The CDR3 DNA is TGCAGCGCCTCGGTCGGGGGGGACGAGCAGTACTTC. The V call is TRBV29-1, the J call TRBJ2-7, with 8 bases lining up with TRBD2. The CDR3 consists of 12 residues. Germline V gene sequence: CDR1 SQVTM, CDR2 ANQGSEA. Trimming took 7 bases from V and 5 from J; bases not matched to a gene: 7.

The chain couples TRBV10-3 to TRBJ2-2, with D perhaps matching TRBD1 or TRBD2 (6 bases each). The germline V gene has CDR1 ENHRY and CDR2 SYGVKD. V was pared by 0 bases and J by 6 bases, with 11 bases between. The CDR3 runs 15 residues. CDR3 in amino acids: CAISESNGGSGELFF. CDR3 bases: TGTGCCATCAGTGAGTCAAACGGGGGCTCCGGGGAGCTGTTTTTT.

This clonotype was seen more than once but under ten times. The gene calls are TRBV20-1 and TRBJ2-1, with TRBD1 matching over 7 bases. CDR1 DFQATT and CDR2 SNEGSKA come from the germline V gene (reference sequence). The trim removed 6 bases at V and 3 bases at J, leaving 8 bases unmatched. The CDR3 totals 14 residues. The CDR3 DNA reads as TGCAGTGCCGTAAGGACAGGCATCTACAATGAGCAGTTCTTC. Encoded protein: CSAVRTGIYNEQFF.

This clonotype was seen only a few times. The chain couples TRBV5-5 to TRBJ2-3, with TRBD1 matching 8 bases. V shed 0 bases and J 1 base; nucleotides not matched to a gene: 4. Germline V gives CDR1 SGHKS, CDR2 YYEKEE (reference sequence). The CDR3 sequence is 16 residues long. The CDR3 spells CASSLVDRVGTDTQYF. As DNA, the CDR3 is TGTGCCAGCAGCTTGGTGGACAGGGTGGGCACAGATACGCAGTATTTT.

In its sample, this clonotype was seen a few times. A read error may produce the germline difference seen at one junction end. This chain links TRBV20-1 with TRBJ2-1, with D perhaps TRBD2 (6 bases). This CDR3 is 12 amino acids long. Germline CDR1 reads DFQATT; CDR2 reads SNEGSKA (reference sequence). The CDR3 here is CSCTGVRDEQFF. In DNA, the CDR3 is TGCAGTTGTACGGGAGTCAGGGATGAGCAGTTCTTT.

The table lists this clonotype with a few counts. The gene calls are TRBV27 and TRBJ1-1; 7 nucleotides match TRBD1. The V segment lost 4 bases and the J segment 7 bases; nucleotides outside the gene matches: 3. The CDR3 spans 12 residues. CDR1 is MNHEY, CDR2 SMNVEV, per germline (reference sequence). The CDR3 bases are TGTGCCAGCAGTTGGCCAGGGGGTGAAGCTTTCTTT. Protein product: CASSWPGGEAFF.

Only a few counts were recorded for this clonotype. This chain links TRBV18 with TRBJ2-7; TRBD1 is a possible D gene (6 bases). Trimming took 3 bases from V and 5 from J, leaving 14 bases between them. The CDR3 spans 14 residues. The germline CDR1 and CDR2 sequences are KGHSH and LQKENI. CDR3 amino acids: CASSPLNRVHEQYF. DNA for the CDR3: TGTGCCAGCTCACCCTTAAACAGGGTCCACGAGCAGTACTTC.

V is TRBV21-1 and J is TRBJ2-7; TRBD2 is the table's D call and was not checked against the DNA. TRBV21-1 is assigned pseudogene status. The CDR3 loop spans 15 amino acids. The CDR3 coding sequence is TGTGCCAGCAGCAAAAGTCCCTCGGGGACCTACGAGCAGTACTTC. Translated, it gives CASSKSPSGTYEQYF.

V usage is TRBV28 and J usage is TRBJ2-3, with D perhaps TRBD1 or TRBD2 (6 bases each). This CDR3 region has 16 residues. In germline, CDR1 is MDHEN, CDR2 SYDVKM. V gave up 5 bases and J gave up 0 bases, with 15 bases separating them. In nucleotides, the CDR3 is TGTGCCAGCAGTGATACCGCGGGACAAAGCACAGATACGCAGTATTTT. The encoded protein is CASSDTAGQSTDTQYF.

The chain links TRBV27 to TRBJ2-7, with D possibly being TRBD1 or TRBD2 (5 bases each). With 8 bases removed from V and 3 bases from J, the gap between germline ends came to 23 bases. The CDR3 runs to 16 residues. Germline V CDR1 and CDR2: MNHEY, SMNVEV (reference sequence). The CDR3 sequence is CASPRTGTSTNYEQYF. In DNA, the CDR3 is TGTGCCAGCCCGAGAACCGGGACCTCCACAAACTACGAGCAGTACTTC.

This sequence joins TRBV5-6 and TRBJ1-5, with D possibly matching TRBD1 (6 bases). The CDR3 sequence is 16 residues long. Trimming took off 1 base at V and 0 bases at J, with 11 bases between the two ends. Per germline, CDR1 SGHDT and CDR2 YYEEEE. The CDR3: CASSLWTDYSNQPQHF. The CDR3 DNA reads TGTGCCAGCAGCTTGTGGACAGATTATAGCAATCAGCCCCAGCATTTT.

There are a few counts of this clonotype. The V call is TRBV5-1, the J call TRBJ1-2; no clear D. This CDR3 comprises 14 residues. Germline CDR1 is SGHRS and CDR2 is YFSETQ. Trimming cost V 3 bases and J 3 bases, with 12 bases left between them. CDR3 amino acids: CASSSSGLHYGYTF. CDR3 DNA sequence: TGCGCCAGCAGCTCCTCCGGTCTCCACTATGGCTACACCTTC.

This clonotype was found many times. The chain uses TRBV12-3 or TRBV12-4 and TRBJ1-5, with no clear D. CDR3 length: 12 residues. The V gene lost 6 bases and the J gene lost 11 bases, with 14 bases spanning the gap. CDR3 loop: CASSRSGRAQHF. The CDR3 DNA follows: TGTGCCAGCAGCCGCAGTGGTAGGGCCCAGCATTTT.

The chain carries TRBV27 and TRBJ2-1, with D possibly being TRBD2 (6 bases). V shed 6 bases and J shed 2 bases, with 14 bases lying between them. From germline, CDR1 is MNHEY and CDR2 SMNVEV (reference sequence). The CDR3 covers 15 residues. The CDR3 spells CASRGRSSTYNEQFF. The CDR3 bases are TGTGCCAGCAGGGGGAGGTCCTCGACCTACAATGAGCAGTTCTTC.

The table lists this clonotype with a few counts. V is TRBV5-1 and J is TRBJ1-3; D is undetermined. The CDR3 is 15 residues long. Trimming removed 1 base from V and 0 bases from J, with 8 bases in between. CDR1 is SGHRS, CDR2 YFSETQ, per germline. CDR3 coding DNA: TGCGCCAGCAGCTTGAGGGAGTACTCTGGAAACACCATATATTTT. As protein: CASSLREYSGNTIYF. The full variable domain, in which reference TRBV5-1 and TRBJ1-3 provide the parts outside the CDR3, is KAGVTQTPRYLIKTRGQQVTLSCSPISGHRSVSWYQQTPGQGLQFLFEYFSETQRNKGNFPGRFSGRQFSNSRSEMNVSTLELGDSALYLCASSLREYSGNTIYFGEGSWLTVV.

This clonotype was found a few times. The DNA for the CDR3 is TGTGCCAGCAGTATGGGACAGGGAAACACTGAAGCTTTCTTT. Protein sequence: CASSMGQGNTEAFF. The chain links TRBV6-2 or TRBV6-3 to TRBJ1-1; 9 nucleotides agree with TRBD1. Per the germline V gene, CDR1 is MNHEY and CDR2 is SVGEGT. Losses at the gene ends were 5 bases for V and 2 bases for J; bases not matched to a gene: 3. The CDR3 is made up of 14 amino acids.

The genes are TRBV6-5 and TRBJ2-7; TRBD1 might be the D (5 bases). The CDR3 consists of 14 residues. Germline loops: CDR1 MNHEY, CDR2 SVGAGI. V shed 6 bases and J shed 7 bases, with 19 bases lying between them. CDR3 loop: CASSFTSRVEEQYF. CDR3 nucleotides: TGTGCCAGCAGCTTCACCTCCAGGGTGGAGGAGCAGTACTTC.

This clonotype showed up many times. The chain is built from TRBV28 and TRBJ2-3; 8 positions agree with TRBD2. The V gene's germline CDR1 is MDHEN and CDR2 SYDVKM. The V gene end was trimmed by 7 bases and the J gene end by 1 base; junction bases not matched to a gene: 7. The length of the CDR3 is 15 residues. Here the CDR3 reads CASTASGLGTDTQYF. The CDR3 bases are TGTGCCAGCACCGCATCGGGACTAGGCACAGATACGCAGTATTTT.

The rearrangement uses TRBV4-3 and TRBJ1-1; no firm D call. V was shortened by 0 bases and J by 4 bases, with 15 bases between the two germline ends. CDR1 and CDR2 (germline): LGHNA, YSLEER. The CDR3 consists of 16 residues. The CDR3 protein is CASSQEGMSLATEAFF. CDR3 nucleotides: TGCGCCAGCAGCCAAGAGGGGATGTCCCTGGCCACTGAAGCTTTCTTT.

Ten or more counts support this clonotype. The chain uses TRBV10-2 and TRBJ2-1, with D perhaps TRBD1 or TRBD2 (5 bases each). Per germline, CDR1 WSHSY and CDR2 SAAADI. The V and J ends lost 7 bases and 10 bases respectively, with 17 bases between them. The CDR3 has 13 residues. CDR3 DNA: TGCGCCAGCACCTCCCAGAGGGGTGTGGAGCAGTTCTTC. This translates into CASTSQRGVEQFF.

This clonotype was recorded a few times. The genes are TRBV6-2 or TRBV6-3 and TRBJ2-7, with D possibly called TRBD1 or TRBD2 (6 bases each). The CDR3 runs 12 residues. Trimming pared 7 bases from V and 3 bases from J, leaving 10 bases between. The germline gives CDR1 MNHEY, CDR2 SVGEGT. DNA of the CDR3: TGTGCCAGCAAAGGGGGAGGCTACGAGCAGTACTTC. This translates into CASKGGGYEQYF.

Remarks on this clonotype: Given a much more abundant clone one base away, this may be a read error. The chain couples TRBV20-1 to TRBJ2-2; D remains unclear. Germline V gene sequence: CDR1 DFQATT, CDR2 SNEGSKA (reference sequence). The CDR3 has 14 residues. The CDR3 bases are TGCAGCACTCCCTCAGTAGGGAACACCGGGGAGCTGTTTTTT. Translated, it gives CSTPSVGNTGELFF.

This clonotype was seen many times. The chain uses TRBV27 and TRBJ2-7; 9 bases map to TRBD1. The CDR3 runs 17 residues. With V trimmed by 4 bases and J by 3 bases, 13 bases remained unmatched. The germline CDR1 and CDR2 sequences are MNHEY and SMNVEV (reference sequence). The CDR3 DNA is TGTGCCAGCAGTTCGACCTATGAATCGGGACAGGGCTACGAGCAGTACTTC. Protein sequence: CASSSTYESGQGYEQYF.

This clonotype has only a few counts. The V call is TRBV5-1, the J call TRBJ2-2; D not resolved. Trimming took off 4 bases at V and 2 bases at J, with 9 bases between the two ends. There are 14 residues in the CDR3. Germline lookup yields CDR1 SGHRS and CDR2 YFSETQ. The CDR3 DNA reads TGCGCCAGCAGCACCGACGCAAACACCGGGGAGCTGTTTTTT. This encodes CASSTDANTGELFF.